The rows below give T cell receptor beta chains drawn from one sample of a study of blood T cell repertoires in COVID-19. The assay was immunoSEQ multiplex PCR, and TCRdb's table has in-frame clones only and misses some. This table holds hundreds of thousands of clones, about 83% found once. The source material was peripheral blood. Every receptor here comes from a woman between 50 and 59 years old with acute or convalescent COVID-19. Both conserved end residues are part of each CDR3. Each record gives: CDR3 protein, J gene, V gene.

CASSLGQVNTGELFF,TRBJ2-2,TRBV5-6
CASSYGRDRKAFF,TRBJ1-1,TRBV12-3/TRBV12-4
CASSVTRQSQFF,TRBJ2-1,TRBV28
CASSLRTSGRAAKFF,TRBJ2-1,TRBV27
CASSIGTGRTEAFF,TRBJ1-1,TRBV19
CASSFMNTEAFF,TRBJ1-1,TRBV5-1
CASSHPPLPETQYF,TRBJ2-5,TRBV3-1/TRBV3-2
CASSQYHPATNEKLFF,TRBJ1-4,TRBV27
CASSQSSTGTGDTYEQYF,TRBJ2-7,TRBV23-1
CASSVGWGGRGQNEQFF,TRBJ2-1,TRBV9